Shown below are 31 T cell receptor beta chains from a single sample sequenced in a study of post-analysis software for immune sequencing data. These receptors' antigens are unknown. Study results and caveats: Included in a set of roughly five TRBV segments more frequent in patients than controls were TRBV5-6, TRBV5-1 and TRBV20-1.

TCR beta cDNA libraries had unique molecular identifiers. TCRdb fed the PCR reads into MiXCR, producing one record per CDR3 protein. The data hold a few hundred thousand distinct CDR3 sequences, with roughly a third observed a single time. Sequenced input: blood. The receptors stem from a girl aged 5-17 years with multiple sclerosis.

This clonotype was seen repeatedly, ten times or more. The chain combines TRBV29-1 with TRBJ2-1; 8 positions agree with TRBD2. After removal of 3 bases from V and 2 bases from J, the junction contained 9 bases not matched to a gene. This CDR3 region has 16 residues. Germline lookup yields CDR1 SQVTM and CDR2 ANQGSEA. CDR3 protein: CSVDSSGSYPYNEQFF. The CDR3 bases are TGCAGCGTTGACTCAAGCGGGAGCTACCCCTACAATGAGCAGTTCTTC.

This chain connects TRBV7-2 to TRBJ1-2; D is possibly TRBD1 (5 bases). The CDR3 totals 15 residues. CDR1 and CDR2 from the germline V gene are SGHTA and FQGNSA. V was clipped by 4 bases and J by 4 bases, with 16 bases between them. CDR3 nucleotide sequence: TGTGCCAGCAGCTCAGCCGGGGGGGTCGCCTATGGCTACACCTTC. It codes for CASSSAGGVAYGYTF. The whole variable domain, remainder taken from reference TRBV7-2 and TRBJ1-2, is GAGVSQSPSNKVTEKGKDVELRCDPISGHTALYWYRQSLGQGLEFLIYFQGNSAPDKSGLPSDRFSAERTGGSVSTLTIQRTQQEDSAVYLCASSSAGGVAYGYTFGSGTRLTVV.

The V call is TRBV11-2, the J call TRBJ2-2; TRBD1 matches at 11 bases. V dropped 5 bases and J dropped 7; count of bases not matched to a gene: 6. Germline-derived CDR1 and CDR2 are SGHAT and FQNNGV. This CDR3 contains 15 residues. CDR3 sequence reads: CASSPGTGGNGELFF. For the CDR3, the DNA is TGTGCCAGCAGCCCCGGGACAGGGGGAAACGGGGAGCTGTTTTTT. The full variable domain, with the rest looked up from reference TRBV11-2 and TRBJ2-2, is EAGVAQSPRYKIIEKRQSVAFWCNPISGHATLYWYQQILGQGPKLLIQFQNNGVVDDSQLPKDRFSAERLKGVDSTLKIQPAKLEDSAVYLCASSPGTGGNGELFFGEGSRLTVL.

On this clonotype: At one boundary the junction diverges from the germline segment, which might be a read error. CDR3 nucleotides: TGCTGTGCTCGGCGAGCGGGAGGGGGGGGTACGCAGTATTTT. Translation: CCARRAGGGGTQYF. The chain uses TRBV20-1 and TRBJ2-3; 10 nucleotides line up with TRBD2. The germline CDR1 and CDR2 sequences are DFQATT and SNEGSKA (reference sequence). The CDR3 totals 14 residues.

This clonotype was seen many times. V gene TRBV3-1 combines with J gene TRBJ2-1, with 11 bases aligning to TRBD2. The CDR3 totals 16 residues. Per germline, CDR1 LGHDT and CDR2 YNNKEL (reference sequence). Losses at the gene ends were 1 base for V and 7 bases for J; bases not matched to a gene: 6. CDR3 region: CASSQGITSGGNEQFF. CDR3 bases: TGTGCCAGCAGCCAAGGCATCACTAGCGGGGGTAATGAGCAGTTCTTC.

In its sample, this clonotype was seen many times. The chain employs TRBV29-1 and TRBJ1-1; D may be TRBD1 (5 bases). Germline-derived CDR1 and CDR2 are SQVTM and ANQGSEA. V lost 8 bases to trimming and J lost 0 bases, with 16 bases between them. CDR3 length: 14 residues. The DNA of the CDR3 is TGCAGCCACCAGGGAGTGCCCATGAACACTGAAGCTTTCTTT. This codes for CSHQGVPMNTEAFF.

This clonotype was observed at least ten times. The chain links TRBV29-1 to TRBJ1-5, with 11 bases that match TRBD1. This CDR3 region has 15 residues. After removal of 5 bases from V and 5 bases from J, the junction contained 8 bases not matched to a gene. The germline V gene encodes CDR1 SQVTM and CDR2 ANQGSEA. CDR3 DNA sequence: TGCAGCGTTTTCGCCGGACAGGGGGCCGATCAGCCCCAGCATTTT. Translation: CSVFAGQGADQPQHF.

This chain links TRBV5-1 with TRBJ1-1; D is undetermined. Trimming pared 4 bases from V and 0 bases from J, leaving 10 bases between. CDR1 and CDR2 from the germline V gene are SGHRS and YFSETQ. The CDR3 sequence is 14 residues long. DNA of the CDR3: TGCGCCAGCAGCGATCCAGGATTGAACACTGAAGCTTTCTTT. Its translation: CASSDPGLNTEAFF.

A single count supports this clonotype. The chain employs TRBV18 and TRBJ2-7, with TRBD1 matching 9 bases. Looked up from germline, CDR1 is KGHSH and CDR2 is LQKENI. Germline trimming cut 0 bases from V and 3 bases from J; bases unmatched to any gene: 12. CDR3 size: 18 residues. CDR3 in amino acids: CASSPPEITGTGFYEQYF. DNA for the CDR3: TGTGCCAGCTCACCACCCGAGATCACCGGGACAGGGTTCTACGAGCAGTACTTC.

The rearrangement links TRBV7-2 to TRBJ1-2, with D possibly matching TRBD1 (6 bases). V was trimmed by 7 bases and J by 7 bases, leaving 13 bases between them. Germline V lookup: CDR1 SGHTA, CDR2 FQGNSA. The CDR3 runs 12 residues. The CDR3 bases are TGTGCCAGCACCCTGGGGGCGGGTGGCTACACCTTC. Protein product: CASTLGAGGYTF. Full variable domain (missing parts from reference TRBV7-2 and TRBJ1-2): GAGVSQSPSNKVTEKGKDVELRCDPISGHTALYWYRQSLGQGLEFLIYFQGNSAPDKSGLPSDRFSAERTGGSVSTLTIQRTQQEDSAVYLCASTLGAGGYTFGSGTRLTVV.

This clonotype occurred many times. V usage is TRBV28 and J usage is TRBJ2-7, with 7 bases fitting TRBD1. The CDR3 contains 13 residues. Germline V gene sequence: CDR1 MDHEN, CDR2 SYDVKM. V lost 6 bases to trimming and J lost 5 bases; unmatched junction nucleotides: 7. CDR3 sequence reads: CASRYRGGHEQYF. As DNA, the CDR3 is TGTGCCAGCAGGTACAGGGGTGGCCACGAGCAGTACTTC.

The V call is TRBV12-5, the J call TRBJ1-2; D possibly corresponds to TRBD1 (5 bases). The CDR3 has 14 residues. Germline V gene sequence: CDR1 LGHNT, CDR2 FRNRAP. The V end was cut by 5 bases, the J end by 6 bases, with 16 bases between. CDR3 residues: CASGQQAGENGYTF. As DNA, the CDR3 is TGTGCTAGTGGTCAACAGGCGGGGGAGAATGGCTACACCTTC.

This clonotype was detected ten times or more. This chain links TRBV6-2 or TRBV6-3 with TRBJ2-7; 9 nucleotides agree with TRBD1. J lost 6 bases, V lost 5 bases, and 8 bases had no gene match. The CDR3 totals 14 residues. Germline CDR1 MNHEY, CDR2 SVGEGT. The DNA of the CDR3 is TGTGCCAGCAGTCCTGGAGGACAGGGGTCCGAGCAGTACTTC. This sequence encodes CASSPGGQGSEQYF.

In this sample, this clonotype turned up a few times. J is TRBJ1-3 and V is TRBV5-1, with D perhaps matching TRBD1 (5 bases). There are 15 residues in the CDR3. The germline V and J ends were trimmed by 3 bases and 0 bases, with 10 bases remaining between them. Germline assignment: CDR1 SGHRS and CDR2 YFSETQ. The CDR3 loop reads CASSWDANSGNTIYF. In nucleotides, the CDR3 is TGCGCCAGCAGCTGGGACGCGAACTCTGGAAACACCATATATTTT.

This clonotype was detected ten times or more. J is TRBJ2-3 and V is TRBV9; D is unclear. Germline CDR1 and CDR2: SGDLS and YYNGEE. V lost 0 bases and J lost 1, with 6 bases in between. The CDR3 is made up of 14 amino acids. The CDR3 DNA reads as TGTGCCAGCAGCGTAGCGACCCGCACAGATACGCAGTATTTT. This sequence encodes CASSVATRTDTQYF.

To note about this clonotype: A clone one base away is much larger, so this may be a read error. CDR3 sequence reads: CAISESSSGPQETQFF. CDR3 coding DNA: TGTGCCATCAGTGAATCTTCGTCGGGACCTCAAGAGACCCAGTTCTTC. The genes are TRBV10-3 and TRBJ2-5, with D perhaps matching TRBD1 or TRBD2 (5 bases each). The J call is uncertain, as TRBJ2-1 better fits the DNA end. This CDR3 is 16 amino acids long. Germline loops: CDR1 ENHRY, CDR2 SYGVKD.

There are many counts of this clonotype. The chain carries TRBV7-2 and TRBJ2-5, with TRBD1 matching over 9 bases. The CDR3 length is 14 residues. Germline-derived CDR1 and CDR2 are SGHTA and FQGNSA. With 5 bases clipped from V and 7 bases from J, the junction kept 8 bases outside the gene matches. The CDR3 is CASSPGTGRGTQYF. For the CDR3, the DNA is TGTGCCAGCAGCCCCGGGACAGGGAGGGGGACCCAGTACTTC.

As concerns this clonotype: A single base separates this from a much larger clone, so it may be a read error. J is TRBJ2-3 and V is TRBV4-1; D remains ambiguous. The germline V gene encodes CDR1 MGHRA and CDR2 YSYEKL. The CDR3 consists of 12 residues. The CDR3 reads CASSQETDAQYF. As DNA, the CDR3 is TGCGCCAGCAGCCAAGAAACAGATGCGCAGTATTTT.

In this sample, this clonotype turned up once. V gene TRBV19 combines with J gene TRBJ2-2; weak D call: TRBD2 (6 bases). CDR3 size: 16 residues. V dropped 2 bases and J dropped 5 bases, with 15 bases sitting between them. Germline CDR1 LNHDA, CDR2 SQIVND (reference sequence). CDR3 residues: CASSIRGSGGTGELFF. The CDR3 region has the DNA TGTGCCAGTAGTATACGGGGGAGCGGCGGGACCGGGGAGCTGTTTTTT.

About this clonotype itself: Possible read error: a much larger clone is one base away. This chain connects TRBV5-1 to TRBJ2-1, with unresolved D. Gene TRBJ2-7 matches the end of the DNA better, so the J call may be wrong. The CDR3 is 16 amino acids. Germline V gene lookup returns CDR1 SGHRS and CDR2 YFSETQ. CDR3 in amino acids: CASSLKQPSSYNEQYF. As DNA, the CDR3 is TGCGCCAGCAGCTTGAAGCAACCGAGCTCCTACAATGAGCAGTACTTC.

This clonotype was found a few times. V and J are TRBV7-2 and TRBJ2-7; D is uncertain. The ends were cut back, 3 bases at V and 7 bases at J, with 13 bases in the middle. Looked up from germline, CDR1 is SGHTA and CDR2 is FQGNSA. The CDR3 spans 13 residues. The CDR3 DNA sequence: TGTGCCAGCAGCTTCCTGTCCCACAATGAGCAGTACTTC. It is translated as CASSFLSHNEQYF.

There are many counts of this clonotype. The chain is built from TRBV6-5 and TRBJ1-2, with D unclear. Germline CDR1 MNHEY, CDR2 SVGAGI. This CDR3 region has 12 residues. With 8 bases removed from V and 8 bases from J, the gap between germline ends came to 15 bases. The CDR3, as DNA: TGTGCCAGCCGAATAGGGCAAAACGGCTACACCTTC. The encoded protein is CASRIGQNGYTF.

This chain connects TRBV2 to TRBJ1-2, with 11 bases that match TRBD1. Per the germline V gene, CDR1 is SNHLY and CDR2 is FYNNEI. This CDR3 is 16 amino acids long. V was pared by 8 bases and J by 2 bases, with 10 bases of the junction left unmatched. The CDR3 sequence is CASAPGTGGMNYGYTF. For the CDR3, the DNA is TGTGCCAGCGCGCCGGGGACAGGGGGTATGAACTATGGCTACACCTTC.

To note about this clonotype: A single base separates this from a much larger clone, so it may be a read error. V gene TRBV6-5 combines with J gene TRBJ1-5; D unclear. The length of the CDR3 is 15 residues. Per the germline V gene, CDR1 is MNHEY and CDR2 is SVGAGI. The CDR3 sequence is CASSRTAYSNQSQHF. The CDR3 DNA reads as TGTGCCAGCAGTAGGACGGCTTATAGCAATCAGTCCCAGCATTTT.

In its sample, this clonotype was seen many times. The chain couples TRBV5-1 to TRBJ1-6; D remains ambiguous. This CDR3 has 16 residues. Per the germline V gene, CDR1 is SGHRS and CDR2 is YFSETQ. V lost 0 bases and J 7 bases, leaving 14 bases between the germline ends. The CDR3 DNA reads TGCGCCAGCAGCTTGGAACTTACCCCGAGAAATTCACCCCTCCACTTT. The encoded protein is CASSLELTPRNSPLHF.

The chain is built from TRBV4-1 and TRBJ1-2; D is unresolved. Per the germline V gene, CDR1 is MGHRA and CDR2 is YSYEKL. Trimming took 0 bases from V and 5 from J, leaving 19 bases between them. The CDR3 has 17 amino acids. The CDR3 DNA reads as TGCGCCAGCAGCCAAGATTGGGGAGCAGGAGCTAGATATGGCTACACCTTC. Amino acids: CASSQDWGAGARYGYTF.

The chain is built from TRBV29-1 and TRBJ2-1; D gene ambiguous. V shed 4 bases and J shed 3 bases, with 19 bases lying between them. Germline CDR1 reads SQVTM; CDR2 reads ANQGSEA. The CDR3 extends over 16 amino acids. CDR3 DNA: TGCAGCGTTGGTGGTAGGGCCTTACTACTCTACAATGAGCAGTTCTTC. It yields the protein CSVGGRALLLYNEQFF.

The chain employs TRBV20-1 and TRBJ2-1; TRBD2 aligns across 8 bases. Germline trimming cut 4 bases from V and 10 bases from J; bases unmatched to any gene: 9. CDR3 length: 13 amino acids. Germline-derived CDR1 and CDR2 are DFQATT and SNEGSKA (reference sequence). CDR3 loop: CSAIPGGVYEQFF. DNA of the CDR3: TGCAGTGCTATACCCGGGGGGGTCTACGAGCAGTTCTTC.

This clonotype was observed at least ten times. This rearrangement joins TRBV2 to TRBJ2-4, with 10 bases matching TRBD1. With 4 bases clipped from V and 9 bases from J, the junction kept 12 bases outside the gene matches. Germline CDR1 and CDR2: SNHLY and FYNNEI. The CDR3 consists of 16 residues. CDR3 nucleotide sequence: TGTGCCAGCAGTGGACGTCACGGACAGGGGGGTATCATTCAGTACTTC. It codes for CASSGRHGQGGIIQYF.

This clonotype was counted at least ten times. The rearrangement joins TRBV13 to TRBJ2-4; TRBD1 agrees at 8 bases. The germline CDR1 and CDR2 sequences are PRHDT and FYEKMQ (reference sequence). The CDR3 consists of 16 residues. Trimming took 5 bases from V and 3 from J; bases not matched to a gene: 9. CDR3 in amino acids: CASSPYRGFDKNIQYF. CDR3 in DNA: TGTGCCAGCAGCCCGTACAGGGGGTTCGACAAAAACATTCAGTACTTC.

To note about this clonotype: Relative to the germline gene, one junction end is altered; a read error may explain this. J is TRBJ1-2 and V is TRBV5-1, with 8 bases that match TRBD1. CDR1 is SGHRS, CDR2 YFSETQ, per germline. This CDR3 contains 15 residues. The CDR3 region has the DNA TGCGTCAGCAGCTCGGAAGCAGGGGGCGGCTATGGCTACACCTTC. It yields the protein CVSSSEAGGGYGYTF. The entire variable domain, with the rest obtained from reference TRBV5-1 and TRBJ1-2, is as follows: KAGVTQTPRYLIKTRGQQVTLSCSPISGHRSVSWYQQTPGQGLQFLFEYFSETQRNKGNFPGRFSGRQFSNSRSEMNVSTLELGDSALYLCVSSSEAGGGYGYTFGSGTRLTVV.